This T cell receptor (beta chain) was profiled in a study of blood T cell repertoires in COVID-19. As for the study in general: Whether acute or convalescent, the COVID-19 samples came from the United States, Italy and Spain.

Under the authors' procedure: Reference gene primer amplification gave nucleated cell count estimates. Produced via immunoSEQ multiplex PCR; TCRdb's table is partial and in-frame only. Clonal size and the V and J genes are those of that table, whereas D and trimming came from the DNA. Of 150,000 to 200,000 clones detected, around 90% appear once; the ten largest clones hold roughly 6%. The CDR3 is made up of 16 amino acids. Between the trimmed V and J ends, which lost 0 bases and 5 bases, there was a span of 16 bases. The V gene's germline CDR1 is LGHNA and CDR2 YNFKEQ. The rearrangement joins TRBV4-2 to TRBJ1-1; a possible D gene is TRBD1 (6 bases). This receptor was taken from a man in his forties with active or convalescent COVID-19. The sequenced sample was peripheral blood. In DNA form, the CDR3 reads TGTGCCAGCAGCCAAGAACGTAGTTCAGGGGTTACTGAAGCTTTCTTT. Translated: CASSQERSSGVTEAFF.